These T cell receptor beta chains were read from a single sample in a study of blood T cell repertoires in COVID-19. Data came from immunoSEQ multiplex PCR; TCRdb stores just in-frame clones and leaves some out. Among around 180,000 clones, around 87% were seen once, and the ten largest hold 2.5%. Sequenced: peripheral blood. These receptors all come from a man aged 40-50 years with active or convalescent COVID-19. Each CDR3 is given with its conserved first and last residue. D genes are given only for firm matches. Rows give clone size only sometimes, using once, few, many, or a class for an expanded clone.

V gene: TRBV28; J gene: TRBJ1-2; D gene: TRBD1; clone size: -; CDR3 DNA: TGTGCCAGCAGTCTCCTTGGACAGGGTGATGGCTACACCTTC; CDR3 protein: CASSLLGQGDGYTF
V gene: TRBV10-2; J gene: TRBJ2-5; D gene: TRBD2; clone size: -; CDR3 DNA: TGCGCCAGCAGTGAGTTGGGACTAGCGGGGGCGGAAGAGACCCAGTACTTC; CDR3 protein: CASSELGLAGAEETQYF
V gene: TRBV27; J gene: TRBJ1-5; D gene: -; clone size: -; CDR3 DNA: TGTGCCAGCAGACGGGATCCCAATCAGCCCCAGCATTTT; CDR3 protein: CASRRDPNQPQHF
V gene: TRBV6-6; J gene: TRBJ1-6; D gene: TRBD1; clone size: -; CDR3 DNA: TGTGCCAGCAGACCCGGGACAGGGGCCTATAATTCACCCCTCCACTTT; CDR3 protein: CASRPGTGAYNSPLHF
V gene: TRBV29-1; J gene: TRBJ1-6; D gene: -; clone size: -; CDR3 DNA: TGCAGCGTCCCGGGGGGGGCGAGGGACTTT; CDR3 protein: CSVPGGARDF
V gene: TRBV5-1; J gene: TRBJ2-7; D gene: TRBD1; clone size: -; CDR3 DNA: TGCGCCAGCAGCTGGGGACAGGAGTCCTCGGAGCAGTACTTC; CDR3 protein: CASSWGQESSEQYF
V gene: TRBV14; J gene: TRBJ1-1; D gene: -; clone size: -; CDR3 DNA: TGTGCCAGCAGCCAAGATGGAACAGGGCGTAGGACTGAAGCTTTCTTT; CDR3 protein: CASSQDGTGRRTEAFF
V gene: TRBV4-1; J gene: TRBJ2-2; D gene: TRBD1; clone size: -; CDR3 DNA: TGCGCCAGCAGCCAGCACCCGGGGACAGGGAACACCGGGGAGCTGTTTTTT; CDR3 protein: CASSQHPGTGNTGELFF
V gene: TRBV28; J gene: TRBJ1-2; D gene: -; clone size: -; CDR3 DNA: TGTGCCAGCAGTCGTCTGAGCGGGCTGGGGAACTATGGCTACACCTTC; CDR3 protein: CASSRLSGLGNYGYTF
V gene: TRBV5-6; J gene: TRBJ1-5; D gene: TRBD1; clone size: few; CDR3 DNA: TGTGCCAGCACCAGATACAGGGGATCGGAAGGACAGCCCCAGCATTTT; CDR3 protein: CASTRYRGSEGQPQHF
V gene: TRBV12-3/TRBV12-4; J gene: TRBJ2-7; D gene: -; clone size: -; CDR3 DNA: TGTGCCAGCAGTTTGTACGGAGCCTACGAGCAGTACTTC; CDR3 protein: CASSLYGAYEQYF
V gene: TRBV11-2; J gene: TRBJ2-3; D gene: -; clone size: -; CDR3 DNA: TGTGCCAGCAGCTTAGATCGGTGGACAGATACGCAGTATTTT; CDR3 protein: CASSLDRWTDTQYF
V gene: TRBV20-1; J gene: TRBJ1-6; D gene: -; clone size: -; CDR3 DNA: TGCAGTGCTAGTCCGGGGTATGATAATTCACCCCTCCACTTT; CDR3 protein: CSASPGYDNSPLHF
V gene: TRBV4-3; J gene: TRBJ1-5; D gene: -; clone size: -; CDR3 DNA: TGCGCCAGCAGCCAAGATGTAGCGGGGCGGAGGCAGCCCCAGCATTTT; CDR3 protein: CASSQDVAGRRQPQHF
V gene: TRBV11-2; J gene: TRBJ2-1; D gene: -; clone size: -; CDR3 DNA: TGTGCCAGCAGCCGTGGTGGTTCGCGCTACAATGAGCAGTTCTTC; CDR3 protein: CASSRGGSRYNEQFF
V gene: TRBV5-6; J gene: TRBJ1-1; D gene: -; clone size: -; CDR3 DNA: TGTGCCAGCAGCCCCGGGTCCTATAACACTGAAGCTTTCTTT; CDR3 protein: CASSPGSYNTEAFF
V gene: TRBV18; J gene: TRBJ2-7; D gene: -; clone size: -; CDR3 DNA: TGTGCCAGCTCACCATCACAGGGTTGGACCTACGAGCAGTACTTC; CDR3 protein: CASSPSQGWTYEQYF
V gene: TRBV5-1; J gene: TRBJ1-3; D gene: TRBD1; clone size: -; CDR3 DNA: TGCGCCAGCAGCAACCTGATACCGGGACAGGAGCCCTCTGGAAACACCATATATTTT; CDR3 protein: CASSNLIPGQEPSGNTIYF
V gene: TRBV4-1; J gene: TRBJ1-1; D gene: -; clone size: -; CDR3 DNA: TGCGCCAGCAGCCAAGATGGACAAATGAACACTGAAGCTTTCTTT; CDR3 protein: CASSQDGQMNTEAFF
V gene: TRBV11-2; J gene: TRBJ1-1; D gene: TRBD1; clone size: -; CDR3 DNA: TGTGCCAGCAGCTTAGGAGTCGGGACAGGGGTCACTGAAGCTTTCTTT; CDR3 protein: CASSLGVGTGVTEAFF
V gene: TRBV30; J gene: TRBJ2-5; D gene: TRBD2; clone size: -; CDR3 DNA: TGTGCCTGGAGTACTAGCGTACAAGAGACCCAGTACTTC; CDR3 protein: CAWSTSVQETQYF
V gene: TRBV9; J gene: TRBJ1-1; D gene: -; clone size: -; CDR3 DNA: TGTGCCAGCAGCGTGGGGGCAGGGGACACTGAAGCTTTCTTT; CDR3 protein: CASSVGAGDTEAFF
V gene: TRBV18; J gene: TRBJ2-1; D gene: TRBD2; clone size: -; CDR3 DNA: TGTGCCAGCTCACCACCGATACTAGCGGGGGGGCTAGATGAGCAGTTCTTC; CDR3 protein: CASSPPILAGGLDEQFF
V gene: TRBV7-2; J gene: TRBJ1-6; D gene: TRBD1; clone size: -; CDR3 DNA: TGTGCCAGCAGCTTACTTTTTGCTGGTGCAGGGGGCGTTAATTCACCCCTCCACTTT; CDR3 protein: CASSLLFAGAGGVNSPLHF
V gene: TRBV10-3; J gene: TRBJ2-7; D gene: TRBD1; clone size: -; CDR3 DNA: TGTGCCATCAGGGGGACAGGGGGTGACGAGCAGTACTTC; CDR3 protein: CAIRGTGGDEQYF
V gene: TRBV4-3; J gene: TRBJ2-1; D gene: -; clone size: -; CDR3 DNA: TGCGCCAGCAGCCCCCTGCTATACAATGAGCAGTTCTTC; CDR3 protein: CASSPLLYNEQFF
V gene: TRBV5-4; J gene: TRBJ1-2; D gene: -; clone size: -; CDR3 DNA: TGTGCCAGCAGCTTGGCCTTCGGCAGGGAGGTTTTACCCTATGGCTACACCTTC; CDR3 protein: CASSLAFGREVLPYGYTF
V gene: TRBV6-1; J gene: TRBJ1-1; D gene: -; clone size: -; CDR3 DNA: TGTGCCAGCAGTGAAAGACGTGGGGGCTTCCTTCCGGTGAACACTGAAGCTTTCTTT; CDR3 protein: CASSERRGGFLPVNTEAFF
V gene: TRBV28; J gene: TRBJ1-2; D gene: TRBD1; clone size: -; CDR3 DNA: TGTGCCAGCAGTCCAGCCGGGACAGTAAACTATGGCTACACCTTC; CDR3 protein: CASSPAGTVNYGYTF
V gene: TRBV19; J gene: TRBJ2-3; D gene: TRBD1; clone size: -; CDR3 DNA: TGTGCCAGTAGTATACCTCCCACCGCGGGACAGGGGAGCACAGATACGCAGTATTTT; CDR3 protein: CASSIPPTAGQGSTDTQYF
V gene: TRBV5-1; J gene: TRBJ2-7; D gene: TRBD1; clone size: few; CDR3 DNA: TGCGCCAGCAGCTCGGGACAGGGAGCCTACGAGCAGTACTTC; CDR3 protein: CASSSGQGAYEQYF